This T cell receptor beta chain was sequenced in a study of blood T cell repertoires in COVID-19. V lost 3 bases and J 6 bases, leaving 13 bases between the germline ends. Germline-derived CDR1 and CDR2 are MNHNS and SASEGT. This CDR3 is 14 amino acids long. Clones were read by immunoSEQ multiplex PCR, and TCRdb kept only the in-frame ones, dropping some. This sample has about 170,000 clones; roughly 87% occur once, and the top ten carry 7%. This clone came up once. Each recovered donor of Cohort 3 presented with two negative PCRs, clearance, or symptom resolution. The genes are TRBV6-1 and TRBJ2-3; perhaps TRBD1 as D (6 bases). The sample taken for sequencing was PBMCs or T cells enriched from blood (not recorded which). The clonotype originates from a woman in her forties or fifties who had recovered from COVID-19. This CDR3 reads CASSETGWYDTQYF. CDR3 in DNA: TGTGCCAGCAGTGAGACAGGATGGTACGATACGCAGTATTTT.